The entry below describes one TCR beta chain. Here immunoSEQ multiplex PCR was the method, and the copy in TCRdb shows in-frame clones only, minus some. The sample has around 70,000 clones, around 87% seen once. In germline, CDR1 is SGDLS, CDR2 YYNGEE. CDR3 length: 16 residues. The V end was cut by 4 bases, the J end by 4 bases, with 18 bases between. The sample is drawn from a study of control samples from healthy donors and cancer patients. The sequenced material came from PBMCs. The genes are TRBV9 and TRBJ1-3; D might be TRBD1 (5 bases). This receptor was obtained from a woman in her fifties or sixties with head and neck cancer. For the CDR3, the DNA is TGTGCCAGCAGCCCCCTGGAGGGGCGAATGGGAAACACCATATATTTT. Its translation: CASSPLEGRMGNTIYF.